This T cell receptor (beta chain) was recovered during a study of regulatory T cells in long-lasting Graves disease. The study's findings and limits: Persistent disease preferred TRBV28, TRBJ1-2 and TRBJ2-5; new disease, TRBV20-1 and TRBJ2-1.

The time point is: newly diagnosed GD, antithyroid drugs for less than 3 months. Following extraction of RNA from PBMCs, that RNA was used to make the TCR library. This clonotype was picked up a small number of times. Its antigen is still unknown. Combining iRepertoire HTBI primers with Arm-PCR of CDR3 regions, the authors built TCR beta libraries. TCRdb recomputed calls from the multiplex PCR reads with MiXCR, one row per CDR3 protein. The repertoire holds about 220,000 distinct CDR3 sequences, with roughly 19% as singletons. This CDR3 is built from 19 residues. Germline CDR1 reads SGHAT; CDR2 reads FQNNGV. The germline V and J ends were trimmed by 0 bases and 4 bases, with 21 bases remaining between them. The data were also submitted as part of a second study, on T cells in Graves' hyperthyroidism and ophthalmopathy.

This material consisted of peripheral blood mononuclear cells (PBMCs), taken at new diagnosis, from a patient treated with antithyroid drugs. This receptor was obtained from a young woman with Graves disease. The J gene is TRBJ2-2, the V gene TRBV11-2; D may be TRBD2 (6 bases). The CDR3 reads CASSLEIPGTSIFTGELFF. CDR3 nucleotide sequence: TGTGCCAGCAGCTTAGAAATTCCTGGGACTTCCATTTTCACCGGGGAGCTGTTTTTT. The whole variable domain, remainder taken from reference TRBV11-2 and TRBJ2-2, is EAGVAQSPRYKIIEKRQSVAFWCNPISGHATLYWYQQILGQGPKLLIQFQNNGVVDDSQLPKDRFSAERLKGVDSTLKIQPAKLEDSAVYLCASSLEIPGTSIFTGELFFGEGSRLTVL.